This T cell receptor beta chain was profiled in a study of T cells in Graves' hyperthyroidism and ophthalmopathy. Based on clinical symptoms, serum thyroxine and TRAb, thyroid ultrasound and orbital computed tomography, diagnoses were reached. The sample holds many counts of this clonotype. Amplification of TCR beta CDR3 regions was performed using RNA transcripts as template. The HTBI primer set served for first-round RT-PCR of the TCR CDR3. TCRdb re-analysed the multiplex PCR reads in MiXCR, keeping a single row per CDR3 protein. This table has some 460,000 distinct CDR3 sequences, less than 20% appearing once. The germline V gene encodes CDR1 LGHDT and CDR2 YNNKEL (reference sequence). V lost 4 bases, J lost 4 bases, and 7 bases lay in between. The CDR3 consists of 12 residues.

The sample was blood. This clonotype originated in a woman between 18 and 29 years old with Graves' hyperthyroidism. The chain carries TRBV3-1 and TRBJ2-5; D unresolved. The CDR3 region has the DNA TGTGCCAGCAGCCCCGGCCGAGAGACCCAGTACTTC. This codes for CASSPGRETQYF.